The clone carrying this TCR beta chain was detected ten times or more. Its specificity is unknown. It is likely a read error, because the conserved phenylalanine at the end of the CDR3 is missing. Under the authors' procedure: Building a distant-metastasis classifier for papillary thyroid cancer drew on CDR3 differences across clinicopathological groups. Using MiXCR, TCRdb reanalyzed the PCR reads. None of the V and J calls come from the authors' own analysis; TCRdb made them. Here the sample spans 30,000 or so clones, about 30% being singletons. Patients had received no treatment of any kind before thyroid surgery. Trimming removed 0 bases from V and 0 bases from J; junction bases left unmatched: 5. This CDR3 has 17 amino acids. From germline, CDR1 is SGDLS and CDR2 YYNGEE. The data derive from a study of metastatic and nonmetastatic thyroid tumors. Across the study: Repertoires from blood and tumor or nodule tissue of malignant and benign thyroid patients were compared. Notes on the study in general: Patients with malignant thyroid tumors reportedly had significantly higher TCR beta diversity than those with benign nodules, in blood and tumor.

The chain couples TRBV9 to TRBJ2-2; 7 bases map to TRBD1. The receptor's source is a female donor with papillary thyroid cancer or a benign thyroid nodule (not recorded which). Some clones in this sample may be carry-over from other donors' samples. What was sequenced was blood. This chain's CDR3 is CASSVATGAPNTGELFS. DNA of the CDR3: TGTGCCAGCAGCGTAGCTACAGGGGCACCGAACACCGGGGAGCTGTTTTCT.